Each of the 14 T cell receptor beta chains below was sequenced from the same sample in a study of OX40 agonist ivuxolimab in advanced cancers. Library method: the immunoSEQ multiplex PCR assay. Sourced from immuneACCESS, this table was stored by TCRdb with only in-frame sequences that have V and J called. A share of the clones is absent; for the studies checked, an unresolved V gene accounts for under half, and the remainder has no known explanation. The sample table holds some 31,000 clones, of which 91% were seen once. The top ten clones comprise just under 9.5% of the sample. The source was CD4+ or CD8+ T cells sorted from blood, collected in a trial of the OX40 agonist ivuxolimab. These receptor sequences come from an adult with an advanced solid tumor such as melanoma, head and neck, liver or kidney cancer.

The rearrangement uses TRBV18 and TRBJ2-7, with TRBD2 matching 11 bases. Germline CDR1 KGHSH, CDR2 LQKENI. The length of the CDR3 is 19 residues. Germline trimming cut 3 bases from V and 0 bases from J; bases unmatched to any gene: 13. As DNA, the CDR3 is TGTGCCAGCTCACCCTCGGATCTAGCGGGAGGTCGGGACTCCTACGAGCAGTACTTC. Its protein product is CASSPSDLAGGRDSYEQYF.

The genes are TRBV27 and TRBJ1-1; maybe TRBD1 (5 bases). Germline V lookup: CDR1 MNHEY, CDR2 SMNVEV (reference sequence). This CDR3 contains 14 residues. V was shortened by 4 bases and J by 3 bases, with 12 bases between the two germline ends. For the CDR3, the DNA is TGTGCCAGCAGTTGGGGAGCGGGGCACACTGAAGCTTTCTTT. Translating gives CASSWGAGHTEAFF.

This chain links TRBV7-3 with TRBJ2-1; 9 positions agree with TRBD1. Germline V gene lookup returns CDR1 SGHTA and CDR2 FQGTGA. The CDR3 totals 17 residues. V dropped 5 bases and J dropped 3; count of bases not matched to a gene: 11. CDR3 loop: CASSLQDGTGFYNEQFF. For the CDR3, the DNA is TGTGCCAGCAGCCTTCAGGATGGGACAGGGTTCTACAATGAGCAGTTCTTC.

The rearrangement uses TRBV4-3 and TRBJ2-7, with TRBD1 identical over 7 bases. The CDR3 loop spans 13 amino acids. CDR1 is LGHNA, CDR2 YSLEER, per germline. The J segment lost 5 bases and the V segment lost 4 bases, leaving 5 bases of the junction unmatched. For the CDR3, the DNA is TGCGCCAGCAGCCCCCGACAGGGCCACGAGCAGTACTTC. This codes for CASSPRQGHEQYF.

The CDR3 loop is CASRPTHSLSTDTQYF. The CDR3 nucleotides read TGTGCCAGTAGACCGACTCACAGTCTTAGCACAGATACGCAGTATTTT. V usage is TRBV19 and J usage is TRBJ2-3; D uncertain. Germline CDR1 is LNHDA and CDR2 is SQIVND (reference sequence). There are 16 residues in the CDR3. Trimming cost V 6 bases and J 0 bases, with 16 bases left between them. Variable domain in full (rest from reference TRBV19 and TRBJ2-3): DGGITQSPKYLFRKEGQNVTLSCEQNLNHDAMYWYRQDPGQGLRLIYYSQIVNDFQKGDIAEGYSVSREKKESFPLTVTSAQKNPTAFYLCASRPTHSLSTDTQYFGPGTRLTVL.

The CDR3 protein is CASSYSGGVGANVLTF. The CDR3 DNA reads TGTGCCAGCAGTTACTCGGGTGGAGTCGGGGCCAACGTCCTGACTTTC. The chain combines TRBV6-5 with TRBJ2-6; D call uncertain. V dropped 0 bases and J dropped 4 bases, with 10 bases sitting between them. Germline V gives CDR1 MNHEY, CDR2 SVGAGI. The CDR3 loop spans 16 amino acids.

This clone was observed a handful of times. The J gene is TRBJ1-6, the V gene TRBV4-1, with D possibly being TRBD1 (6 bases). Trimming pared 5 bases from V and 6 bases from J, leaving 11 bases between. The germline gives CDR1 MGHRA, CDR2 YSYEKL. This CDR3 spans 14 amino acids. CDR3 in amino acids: CASSADRTNSPLHF. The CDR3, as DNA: TGCGCCAGCAGCGCGGACAGAACTAATTCACCCCTCCACTTT.

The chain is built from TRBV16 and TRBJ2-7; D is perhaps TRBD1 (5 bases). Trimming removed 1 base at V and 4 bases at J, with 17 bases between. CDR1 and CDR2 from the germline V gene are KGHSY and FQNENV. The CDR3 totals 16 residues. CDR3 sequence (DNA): TGTGCCAGCAGCCAATTGAGACAGTCCGTTAGGTACGAGCAGTACTTC. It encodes CASSQLRQSVRYEQYF.

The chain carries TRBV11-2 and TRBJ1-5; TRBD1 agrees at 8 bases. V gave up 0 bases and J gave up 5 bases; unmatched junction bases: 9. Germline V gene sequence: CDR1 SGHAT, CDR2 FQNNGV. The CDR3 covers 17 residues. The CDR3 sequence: CASSLDPPGGNDQPQHF. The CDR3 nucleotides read TGTGCCAGCAGCTTAGATCCTCCAGGGGGCAACGATCAGCCCCAGCATTTT.

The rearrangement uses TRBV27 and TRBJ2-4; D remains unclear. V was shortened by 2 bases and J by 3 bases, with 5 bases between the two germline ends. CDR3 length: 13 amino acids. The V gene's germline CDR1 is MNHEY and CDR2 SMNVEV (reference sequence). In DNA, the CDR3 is TGTGCCAGCAGTTTAGGGGTCAAAAACATTCAGTACTTC. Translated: CASSLGVKNIQYF.

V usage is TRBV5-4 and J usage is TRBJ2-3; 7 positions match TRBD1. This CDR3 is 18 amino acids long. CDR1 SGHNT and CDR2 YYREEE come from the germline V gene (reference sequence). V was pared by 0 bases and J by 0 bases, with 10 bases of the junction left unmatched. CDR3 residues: CASSLAWDSASSTDTQYF. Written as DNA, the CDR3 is TGTGCCAGCAGCTTGGCCTGGGACAGCGCCTCGAGCACAGATACGCAGTATTTT.

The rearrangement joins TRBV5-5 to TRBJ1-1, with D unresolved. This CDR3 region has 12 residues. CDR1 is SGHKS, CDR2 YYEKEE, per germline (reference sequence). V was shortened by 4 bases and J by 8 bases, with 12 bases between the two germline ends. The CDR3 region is CASSIISTEAFF. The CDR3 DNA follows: TGTGCCAGCAGCATTATCAGTACAGAAGCTTTCTTT.

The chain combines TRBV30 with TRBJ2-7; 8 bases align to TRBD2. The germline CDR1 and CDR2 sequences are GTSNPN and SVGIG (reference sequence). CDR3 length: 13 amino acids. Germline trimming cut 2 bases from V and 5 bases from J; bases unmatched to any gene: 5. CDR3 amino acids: CAWSSGSPNEQYF. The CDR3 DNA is TGTGCCTGGAGTAGCGGGAGTCCCAACGAGCAGTACTTC.

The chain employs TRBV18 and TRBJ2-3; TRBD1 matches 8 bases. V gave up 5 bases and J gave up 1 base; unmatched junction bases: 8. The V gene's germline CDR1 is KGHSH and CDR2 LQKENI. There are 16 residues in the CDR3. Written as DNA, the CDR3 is TGTGCCAGCTCAAAGAACAGGGGGATAGGCACAGATACGCAGTATTTT. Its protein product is CASSKNRGIGTDTQYF.